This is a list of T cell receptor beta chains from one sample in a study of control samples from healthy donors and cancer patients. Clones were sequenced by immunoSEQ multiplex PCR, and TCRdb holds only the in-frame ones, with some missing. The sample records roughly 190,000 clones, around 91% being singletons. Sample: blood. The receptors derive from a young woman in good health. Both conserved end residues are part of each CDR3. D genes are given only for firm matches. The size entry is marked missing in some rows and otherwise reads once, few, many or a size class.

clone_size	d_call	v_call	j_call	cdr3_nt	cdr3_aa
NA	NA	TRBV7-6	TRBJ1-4	TGTGCCAGCAGCTTAGGGGGGGAAAAACTGTTTTTT	CASSLGGEKLFF
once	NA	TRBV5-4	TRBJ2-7	TGTGCCAGCACCGTCGACAGGATGGTCTACGAGCAGTACTTC	CASTVDRMVYEQYF
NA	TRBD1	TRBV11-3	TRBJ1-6	TGTGCCAGCAGCCGCAGGGGGCTTTCACCCCTCCACTTT	CASSRRGLSPLHF
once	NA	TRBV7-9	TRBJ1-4	TGTGCCAGCAGCTTATTGGTCGGGGCCGGTGAAAAACTGTTTTTT	CASSLLVGAGEKLFF
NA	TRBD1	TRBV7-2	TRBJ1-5	TGTGCCAGCAGCTTATCACAGGGGTGGAATCAGCCCCAGCATTTT	CASSLSQGWNQPQHF
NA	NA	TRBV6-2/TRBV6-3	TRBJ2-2	TGTGCCAGCAGTTACTCGAACACCGGGGAGCTGTTTTTT	CASSYSNTGELFF
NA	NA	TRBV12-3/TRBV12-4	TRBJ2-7	TGTGCCAGCAGTCCCGACAGACACCCCGAGCAGTACTTC	CASSPDRHPEQYF
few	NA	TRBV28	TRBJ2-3	TGTGCCAGCAGTTTACAGGGTGGCACAGATACGCAGTATTTT	CASSLQGGTDTQYF
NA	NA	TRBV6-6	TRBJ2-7	TGTGCCAGCAGTTACTCCGGGAGCTCCTACGAGCAGTACTTC	CASSYSGSSYEQYF
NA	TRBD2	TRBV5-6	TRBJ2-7	TGTGCCAGCAGCTTACTAGCGGGAGGCTTCTACGAGCAGTACTTC	CASSLLAGGFYEQYF
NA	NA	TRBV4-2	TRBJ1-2	TGTGCCAGCAGCCAAGAGGGCCACTATGGCTACACCTTC	CASSQEGHYGYTF
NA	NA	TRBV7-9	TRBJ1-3	TGTGCCAGCAGCACCTATGGCAAGGGCCTTGGAAACACCATATATTTT	CASSTYGKGLGNTIYF
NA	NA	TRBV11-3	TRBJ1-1	TGTGCCAGCAGCCCAGGGGTCGCGAACACTGAAGCTTTCTTT	CASSPGVANTEAFF
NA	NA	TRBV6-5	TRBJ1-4	TGTGCCAGCAAGGGTGCAACTAATGAAAAACTGTTTTTT	CASKGATNEKLFF
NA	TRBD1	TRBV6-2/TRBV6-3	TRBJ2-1	TGTGCCAGCAGTCCGGACAGGTACAATGAGCAGTTCTTC	CASSPDRYNEQFF
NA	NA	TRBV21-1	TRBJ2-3	TGTGCCAGCAGCGGTCCCGGGACAGCCGAAACCACAGATACGCAGTATTTT	CASSGPGTAETTDTQYF
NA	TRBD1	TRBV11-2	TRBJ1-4	TGTGCCAGCAGCTCGCAGGGGGTAACTAATGAAAAACTGTTTTTT	CASSSQGVTNEKLFF
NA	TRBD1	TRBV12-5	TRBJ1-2	TGTGCTAGTGCCGAGACAGGGGCCTATGGCTACACCTTC	CASAETGAYGYTF
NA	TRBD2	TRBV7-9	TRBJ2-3	TGTGCCAGCAGCCCGGGACTAGCGGGGGGCCCAGATACGCAGTATTTT	CASSPGLAGGPDTQYF
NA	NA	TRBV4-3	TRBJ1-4	TGCGCCAGCAGCCAAGAGCGCTCCGAAAAACTGTTTTTT	CASSQERSEKLFF
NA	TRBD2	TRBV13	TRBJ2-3	TGTGCCAGCAGCACCGGTCGCGGGAGGGCCGGCACAGATACGCAGTATTTT	CASSTGRGRAGTDTQYF
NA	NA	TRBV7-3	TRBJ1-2	TGTGCCAGCAGCTTAAAAGGGGGGCCAAACTATGGCTACACCTTC	CASSLKGGPNYGYTF
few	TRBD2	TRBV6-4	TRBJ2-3	TGTGCCAGCAGTGACTCTAGCGGGGGGGCTGGCACAGATACGCAGTATTTT	CASSDSSGGAGTDTQYF
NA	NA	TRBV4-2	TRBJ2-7	TGTGCCAGCAGCCAAGATAGGGCAAGCTCCTACGAGCAGTACTTC	CASSQDRASSYEQYF
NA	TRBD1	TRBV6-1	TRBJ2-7	TGTGCCAGCAGTGAAGTAGGGGGCGATTCCTACGAGCAGTACTTC	CASSEVGGDSYEQYF
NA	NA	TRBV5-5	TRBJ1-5	TGTGCCAGCAGCCAGACAGAGTATAGCAATCAGCCCCAGCATTTT	CASSQTEYSNQPQHF
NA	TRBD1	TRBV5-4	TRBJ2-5	TGTGCCAGCAGCGGGGACAGGGTCGAGACCCAGTACTTC	CASSGDRVETQYF
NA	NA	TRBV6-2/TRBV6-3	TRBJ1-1	TGTGCCAGCAGTTGGGGACAACCGAACACTGAAGCTTTCTTT	CASSWGQPNTEAFF
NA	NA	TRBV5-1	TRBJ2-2	TGCGCCAGCAGCCCGGGACGGGCACTCACCGGGGAGCTGTTTTTT	CASSPGRALTGELFF
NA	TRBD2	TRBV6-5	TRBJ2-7	TGTGCCAGCAGCCAGACTAGCGGGAGGTTCGAGCAGTACTTC	CASSQTSGRFEQYF